One sample yielded the 15 T cell receptor beta chains listed below, sequenced in a study of vaccination and CD4 T cells after COVID-19. Stated treatment: roughly 11-day PBMC culture with coronavirus spike peptide pools or control peptides (ViraFEST assay). Their target antigens are unknown. The Oncomine TCR Beta short-read assay sequenced DNA from cultured CD4+ T cells. TCRdb itself ran the PCR reads through MiXCR, one entry per CDR3 protein. This table has about 12,000 distinct CDR3 sequences, roughly 61% appearing once. The sequenced sample was CD4+ T cells from blood, cultured in vitro. These receptors all stem from a human donor who had recovered from COVID-19.

The J gene is TRBJ2-7, the V gene TRBV7-9, with 7 bases lining up with TRBD1. Germline V gene data show CDR1 as SEHNR and CDR2 as FQNEAQ (reference sequence). J lost 0 bases, V lost 1 base, and 9 bases had no gene match. The CDR3 length is 17 residues. In DNA, the CDR3 is TGTGCCAGCAGCTTAGGAGGGGGACAGTCTTACTCCTACGAGCAGTACTTC. Amino acid sequence: CASSLGGGQSYSYEQYF.

V usage is TRBV11-2 and J usage is TRBJ1-1, with D unresolved. CDR1 is SGHAT, CDR2 FQNNGV, per germline. CDR3 size: 13 residues. V lost 5 bases, J lost 0 bases, and 7 bases lay in between. The CDR3 is CASSPTVNTEAFF. The CDR3 region has the DNA TGTGCCAGCAGCCCGACGGTGAACACTGAAGCTTTCTTT.

The rearrangement links TRBV20-1 to TRBJ2-7, with 7 bases matching TRBD2. Trimming cost V 0 bases and J 2 bases; bases outside gene matches: 4. CDR3 length: 14 amino acids. The germline V gene encodes CDR1 DFQATT and CDR2 SNEGSKA (reference sequence). CDR3 DNA: TGCAGTGCTAGAGATCGGGGAGGGGCCTACGAGCAGTACTTC. As protein: CSARDRGGAYEQYF.

The genes are TRBV19 and TRBJ2-1; maybe TRBD2 (7 bases). The CDR3 covers 15 residues. The V end lost 6 bases, the J end lost 4 bases, and 16 bases lay between the germline ends. Germline-derived CDR1 and CDR2 are LNHDA and SQIVND (reference sequence). The CDR3 spells CASRTGPGGYNEQFF. The CDR3 DNA reads TGTGCCAGTAGGACAGGACCCGGGGGGTACAATGAGCAGTTCTTC.

The V and J genes are TRBV20-1 and TRBJ1-1; D gene ambiguous. The CDR3 runs to 16 residues. Trimming cost V 1 base and J 3 bases, with 18 bases left between them. CDR1 is DFQATT and CDR2 is SNEGSKA in the germline V gene (reference sequence). The CDR3 bases are TGCAGTGCTAGAGTTCAAGCAGCCCATGTCGACACTGAAGCTTTCTTT. Translated, it gives CSARVQAAHVDTEAFF.

This clonotype was observed a handful of times. This chain connects TRBV6-1 to TRBJ2-7, with 9 bases matching TRBD2. V lost 6 bases, J lost 9 bases, and 6 bases stayed unmatched. CDR3 length: 12 amino acids. Germline-derived CDR1 and CDR2 are MNHNS and SASEGT. The CDR3 loop is CASRGGGVGQYF. CDR3 DNA: TGTGCCAGCAGAGGCGGGGGGGTGGGGCAGTACTTC.

This chain links TRBV19 with TRBJ2-2; D gene unclear. The germline gives CDR1 LNHDA, CDR2 SQIVND (reference sequence). The CDR3 is 14 amino acids. Trimming took off 3 bases at V and 2 bases at J, with 7 bases between the two ends. The CDR3 DNA reads as TGTGCCAGTAGTATTGCCGTAAACACCGGGGAGCTGTTTTTT. Translated, it gives CASSIAVNTGELFF.

The CDR3: CASSLNNRGTEAFF. Here the CDR3 DNA reads TGTGCCAGCAGCTTGAACAACAGGGGCACTGAAGCTTTCTTT. The rearrangement joins TRBV5-4 to TRBJ1-1, with 7 bases aligning to TRBD1. With 1 base clipped from V and 4 bases from J, the junction kept 4 bases outside the gene matches. CDR1 is SGHNT, CDR2 YYREEE, per germline (reference sequence). This CDR3 spans 14 amino acids.

This clonotype was seen a handful of times. The chain combines TRBV7-2 with TRBJ2-5; 7 bases match TRBD1. The V gene's germline CDR1 is SGHTA and CDR2 FQGNSA. V trimming: 4 bases; J trimming: 4 bases; junction bases outside the gene matches: 9. This CDR3 has 15 residues. The CDR3 DNA reads as TGTGCCAGCAGCTCACCGACAGGGCTCATAGAGACCCAGTACTTC. Its protein is CASSSPTGLIETQYF. The whole variable domain, filled in from reference TRBV7-2 and TRBJ2-5, reads GAGVSQSPSNKVTEKGKDVELRCDPISGHTALYWYRQSLGQGLEFLIYFQGNSAPDKSGLPSDRFSAERTGGSVSTLTIQRTQQEDSAVYLCASSSPTGLIETQYFGPGTRLLVL.

The gene calls are TRBV2 and TRBJ2-3; TRBD1 aligns across 11 bases. The J segment lost 6 bases and the V segment lost 10 bases, leaving 9 bases of the junction unmatched. CDR3 length: 14 amino acids. Germline CDR1 reads SNHLY; CDR2 reads FYNNEI. Written as DNA, the CDR3 is TGTGCCACCCGCCGGGACAGGGGGTTCGATACGCAGTATTTT. Translation gives CATRRDRGFDTQYF.

DNA of the CDR3: TGTGCCAGCAGACCCTCCGGGACCAGCTCCTACGAGCAGTACTTC. Amino acid sequence: CASRPSGTSSYEQYF. The rearrangement joins TRBV6-1 to TRBJ2-7, with D perhaps given as TRBD1 or TRBD2 (5 bases each). Germline CDR1 MNHNS, CDR2 SASEGT. The ends were cut back, 6 bases at V and 0 bases at J, with 15 bases in the middle. The CDR3 length is 15 residues.

This clonotype was picked up a small number of times. The chain links TRBV6-1 to TRBJ2-5; 7 bases are a match to TRBD1. This CDR3 has 14 residues. V was clipped by 7 bases and J by 5 bases; unmatched bases: 10. Germline lookup yields CDR1 MNHNS and CDR2 SASEGT. The CDR3 region is CASTGGRGSETQYF. The CDR3, as DNA: TGTGCCAGCACTGGGGGCAGGGGGAGTGAGACCCAGTACTTC.

V gene TRBV4-3 combines with J gene TRBJ2-3, with 11 nucleotides matching TRBD2. Germline loops: CDR1 LGHNA, CDR2 YSLEER. The junction had 5 bases not matched to a gene; V was cut back by 3 bases and J by 3 bases. The CDR3 is 16 amino acids. This CDR3 reads CASSQGGLAVTDTQYF. The DNA of the CDR3 is TGCGCCAGCAGCCAGGGGGGACTAGCGGTAACAGATACGCAGTATTTT.

This sequence joins TRBV20-1 and TRBJ1-1, with D perhaps TRBD1 (6 bases). Germline values: CDR1 DFQATT, CDR2 SNEGSKA (reference sequence). The V and J ends lost 3 bases and 5 bases respectively, with 13 bases between them. CDR3 length equals 13 residues. The CDR3 DNA reads TGCAGTGCTAGCTCGGGGGGCAGGACTGAAGCTTTCTTT. Protein sequence: CSASSGGRTEAFF.

The table lists this clonotype with a count of one. The CDR3 region is CASALRVNSNQPQHF. The CDR3 DNA is TGTGCCAGCGCGTTAAGGGTTAATAGCAATCAGCCCCAGCATTTT. The rearrangement uses TRBV6-2 or TRBV6-3 and TRBJ1-5; D remains unclear. Germline V CDR1 and CDR2: MNHEY, SVGEGT. Trimming shortened V by 8 bases and J by 0 bases, and 14 bases separated the two germline ends. The CDR3 totals 15 residues.